The rows below give T cell receptor beta chains drawn from one sample of a study of CD8+CD57+ T cells in acquired aplastic anemia. TCRdb redid the calling of the reads with MiXCR, one entry per CDR3 protein. This sample yields around 200,000 distinct CDR3 sequences, of which more than 55% are seen a single time; about 60% belongs to the top ten. The source material was sorted CD4+, CD8+, or CD8+CD57+ T cells (not recorded which) from PBMCs. All receptors derive from a human donor with aplastic anemia. Each CDR3 is given with its conserved first and last residue. A D gene is named only where the DNA matches it firmly. Some rows mark clone size as missing; the rest say once, few, many or name a class of expanded clone.

clone_size	v_call	d_call	j_call	cdr3_nt	cdr3_aa
few	TRBV7-9	TRBD1	TRBJ1-2	TGTGCCAGCAGCTTTCGAGAGGGGGCAGACTATGGCTACACCTTC	CASSFREGADYGYTF
-	TRBV7-9	-	TRBJ1-1	TGTGCCAGCAGCTTAGTTGCGGGGTACACTGAAGCTTTCTTT	CASSLVAGYTEAFF
-	TRBV7-6	-	TRBJ1-3	TGTGCCAGCAGCTCACGACTAATTCACAGGGTTGGAAACACCATATATTTT	CASSSRLIHRVGNTIYF
-	TRBV9	-	TRBJ1-2	TGTGCCAGCAGCGCCCCCACGGGTAGCGATGGCTACACCTTC	CASSAPTGSDGYTF
-	TRBV6-5	TRBD2	TRBJ2-5	TGTGCCAGCAGCCTGGGACTAGCGGGAGTCCAAGAGACCCAGTACTTC	CASSLGLAGVQETQYF
few	TRBV7-9	TRBD1	TRBJ1-1	TGTGCCAGCAGCTTCCGGACAGGGGGTAACACTGAAGCTTTCTTT	CASSFRTGGNTEAFF
-	TRBV9	-	TRBJ2-7	TGTGCCAGCAGCCCAGACCCGCAGGGCCTATACGAGCAGTACTTC	CASSPDPQGLYEQYF
-	TRBV20-1	-	TRBJ1-3	TGCAGTGCGGCAAAATCTGGAAACACCATATATTTT	CSAAKSGNTIYF
-	TRBV3-1	-	TRBJ1-6	TGTGCCAGCAGAGAATCACCCCTCCACTTT	CASRESPLHF
-	TRBV2	-	TRBJ2-7	TGTACCAGCATAAGAGGGACACTGAGCTCCTACGAGCAGTACTTC	CTSIRGTLSSYEQYF
-	TRBV11-2	-	TRBJ2-1	TGTGCCAGCAGCTTAGGGCTAGGTGGGAATGAGCAGTTCTTC	CASSLGLGGNEQFF
many	TRBV10-3	-	TRBJ2-7	TGTGCCATCAGCCTTACCGGGAGCCAAACCTACGAGCAGTACTTC	CAISLTGSQTYEQYF
-	TRBV29-1	TRBD2	TRBJ2-1	TGCAGCGCCGTTGGACTAGCGGGGAATGAGCAGTTCTTC	CSAVGLAGNEQFF
-	TRBV7-2	-	TRBJ2-7	TGTGCCAGCAGCTTAGGGGTGGGAGGTTCCTACGAGCAGTACTTC	CASSLGVGGSYEQYF
-	TRBV20-1	-	TRBJ2-7	TGCAGTGCTAGAGTAGGATCCGGGGAGCAGTACTTC	CSARVGSGEQYF